This T cell receptor (beta chain) was sequenced for a study of T cells in localized non-small cell lung cancer. TCRdb's table, derived via immunoSEQ multiplex PCR, lists solely in-frame clones and lacks some. The sample has around 40,000 clones; about 90% are singletons. The sample in question was peripheral blood, obtained before any cancer treatment. This receptor was taken from a man between 40 and 70 years old with stage I lung adenocarcinoma.

The CDR3 bases are TGCGCCAGCAGTCATCGGGACACCTCGACTAGACGCCAGAACCGGTCCGGCTACGAGCAGTACTTC. Its protein product is CASSHRDTSTRRQNRSGYEQYF. This sequence joins TRBV23-1 and TRBJ2-7; D may be TRBD1 or TRBD2 (6 bases each). TRBV23-1 is an open reading frame whose function is uncertain. Trimming pared 3 bases from V and 3 bases from J, leaving 36 bases between. The CDR3 runs 22 residues.